The clone carrying this T cell receptor (beta chain) occurred many times. What it recognizes is unknown. The data stem from a study of neurological immune-mediated disorders. The time point: longitudinal time-point 1 (baseline). V was pared by 8 bases and J by 2 bases, with 11 bases between. CDR3 length: 13 residues. The germline V gene has CDR1 MNHEY and CDR2 SVGAGI. TCRdb ran MiXCR on the 5' RACE reads and lists one entry per CDR3 protein. The table shows fewer than 55,000 distinct CDR3 sequences, with less than 12% occurring only once. The study, taken as a whole, reports: Sharing of CDR3 amino acid sequences among expanded clones across subjects was absent, suggesting private repertoires in all groups.

This TCR was sampled from a woman aged 40 to 50 in good health. Sequencing was carried out using PBMCs. The genes are TRBV6-5 and TRBJ2-3; maybe TRBD2 (6 bases). CDR3 amino acids: CASGRDFTDTQYF. In DNA form, the CDR3 reads TGTGCCAGCGGAAGGGACTTCACAGATACGCAGTATTTT.